One and the same sample provided the 9 T cell receptor beta chains below, sequenced in a study of CXCR3-negative and CXCR3-positive naive CD8 T cells. The antigens for these receptors are not known. Study-level results: CXCR3-positive naive cells carried more hydrophobic TRB CDR3s than CXCR3-negative ones.

With UMI labels, 5' RACE was used to prepare the TRB cDNA libraries. TCRdb re-called the 5' RACE reads, yielding one record per CDR3 amino acid sequence without DNA. The listing records more than 100,000 distinct CDR3 sequences. Sequencing was performed on naive CXCR3+ CD8+ T cells from blood. Subset of the sample: CD45RO-CCR7+CD27+CD95- naive CD8+ T cells expressing CXCR3 (TNR3+). These receptors were taken from a human donor in good health. Some clones in this sample may be carry-over from other donors' samples.

The chain couples TRBV6-6 to TRBJ2-2. Germline V gene sequence: CDR1 MNHNY, CDR2 SVGAGI (reference sequence). This CDR3 contains 18 residues. CDR3 residues: CASSYSGLAGQNTGELFF.

The V gene is TRBV19, the J gene TRBJ2-1; the TCRdb call, TRBD2, lacks DNA for checking. The CDR3 totals 15 residues. Germline V lookup: CDR1 LNHDA, CDR2 SQIVND (reference sequence). The CDR3 is CASSLAGGLYNEQFF.

The chain recombines TRBV27 with TRBJ1-4; TCRdb's D gene call, TRBD1, goes unchecked for lack of DNA. The CDR3 sequence is 13 residues long. CDR1 and CDR2 (germline): MNHEY, SMNVEV (reference sequence). The CDR3 protein is CASSADGGEKLFF.

J is TRBJ2-3 and V is TRBV6-5; TCRdb proposes TRBD1, but this gene call is untestable without DNA. Germline values: CDR1 MNHEY, CDR2 SVGAGI. The CDR3 consists of 17 residues. The CDR3 loop is CASSYLTAGAYTDTQYF.

The chain has TRBV4-1 and TRBJ2-7. Germline V gives CDR1 MGHRA, CDR2 YSYEKL. The CDR3 runs 15 residues. This CDR3 is CASSQDKNINYGQYF.

The genes are TRBV7-9 and TRBJ2-7. Germline CDR1 is SEHNR and CDR2 is FQNEAQ (reference sequence). CDR3 length: 12 amino acids. CDR3 in amino acids: CASTPGGLEQYF.

The rearrangement links TRBV5-1 to TRBJ2-7; TCRdb's D gene call, TRBD1, goes unchecked for lack of DNA. The CDR3 runs to 13 residues. CDR1 is SGHRS, CDR2 YFSETQ, per germline. The CDR3 region is CASSLDATAEQYF.

The V gene is TRBV20-1, the J gene TRBJ2-5. The CDR3 is 14 residues long. Germline CDR1 is DFQATT and CDR2 is SNEGSKA (reference sequence). The CDR3 loop is CSASDLRVQETQYF.

The V and J genes are TRBV12-3 or TRBV12-4 and TRBJ2-1; the TCRdb D gene call, TRBD2, has no DNA to confirm it. The CDR3 is 16 residues long. CDR3 protein: CASSLQTSGTYNEQFF.